The T cell receptor (beta chain) described here comes from a study of blood T cell repertoires in COVID-19 (dated by TCRdb to the early 2020s). Regarding the study in general: The collaborator samples originated in the United States, Italy and Spain and spanned the acute and convalescent phases of COVID-19. The prospective study material was composed of cDNA or gDNA derived from T cells, B-cell-depleted T cells, or PBMCs. Subjects who had been exposed to COVID-19, were actively infected with it, or had recovered from it provided the deeply sampled blood TCRbeta repertoires that made up the dataset. A freely available public database, intended as a resource for researchers studying the immune response to SARS-CoV-2, is where the repertoires were released. The samples were drawn from the first 160 participants of the ongoing ImmuneRACE study and from 950 to 1,500 subjects provided by 6 global collaborators. Sample metadata almost always included a de-identified subject ID, COVID-19 status, age in years and sex. HLA class I and class II types, where available, came from metadata supplied by the sample provider rather than from assay-based typing. What the research found in general, with its limitations: The amount of clinical and demographic metadata varied by source and participant and was provided uncurated.

TCRbeta CDR3 regions were amplified from genomic DNA using the immunoSEQ Assay, a bias-controlled multiplex PCR. From the authors' description of their analysis: The number of nucleated cells in each sample was estimated by amplification of reference gene primers within the assay. Sequence reads were collapsed and filtered to measure the absolute abundance of every unique TCRbeta CDR3 rearrangement. For each sample, productive Simpson clonality was calculated by taking the square root of Simpson's diversity index across productive rearrangements. The source is immuneACCESS, and TCRdb retained only in-frame sequences with V and J called. Part of the clones is not carried over; for the studies checked, unresolved V genes explain less than half of this, and the remainder is unexplained. The D gene and trimming were derived from the DNA, and the V and J assignments and clone size from that table. For this sample the table gives about 190,000 clones, of which around 84% were detected only once. The ten top clones hold about 2.6% of the sample.

Collaborating institutions collected whole blood in K2EDTA tubes following their own protocols. Collaborator samples were shipped for TCRbeta analysis as frozen whole blood, isolated PBMCs, or DNA extracted from either sample type. Spanning cysteine to phenylalanine, the CDR3 consists of 16 amino acids. Solely the CDR3 DNA is kept, with 48 bases framed from the first base. Based on the germline V gene (reference sequence), the CDR1 and CDR2 sequences are LGHDT and YNNKEL. Deletion took 4 bases off V and 0 bases off J, with a span of 15 bases between the germline ends. With regard to this clone: Its antigen is still unknown. Per-base qualities were not stored, and no clone one base away is much larger.

The sequence links TRBV3-1 (or the pseudogene TRBV3-2) to TRBJ1-1; a weak D assignment points to TRBD1 (5 bases agree). This TCR came from a man aged 40-49 years with active or convalescent COVID-19. The sample comprised peripheral blood. In nucleotide form, the sequence is TGTGCCAGCAGCCTCTTGACAGATACCATGAACACTGAAGCTTTCTTT. This sequence encodes CASSLLTDTMNTEAFF.